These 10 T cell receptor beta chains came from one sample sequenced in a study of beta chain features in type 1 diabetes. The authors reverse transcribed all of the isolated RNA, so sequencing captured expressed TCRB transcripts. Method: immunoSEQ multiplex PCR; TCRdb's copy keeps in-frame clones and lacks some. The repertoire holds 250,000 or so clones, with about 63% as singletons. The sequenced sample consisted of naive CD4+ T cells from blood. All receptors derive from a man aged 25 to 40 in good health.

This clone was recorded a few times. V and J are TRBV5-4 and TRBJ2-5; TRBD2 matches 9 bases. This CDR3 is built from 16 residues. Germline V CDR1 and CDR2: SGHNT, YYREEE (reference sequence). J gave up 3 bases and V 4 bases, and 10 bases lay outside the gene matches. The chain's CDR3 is CASSTLAGGPKETQYF. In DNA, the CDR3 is TGTGCCAGCAGCACCCTGGCGGGAGGGCCGAAAGAGACCCAGTACTTC.

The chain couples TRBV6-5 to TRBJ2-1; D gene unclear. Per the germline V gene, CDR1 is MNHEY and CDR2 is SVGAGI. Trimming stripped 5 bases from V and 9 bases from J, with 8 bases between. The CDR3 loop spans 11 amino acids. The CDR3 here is CASSKTAEQFF. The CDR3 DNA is TGTGCCAGCAGTAAAACGGCTGAGCAGTTCTTC.

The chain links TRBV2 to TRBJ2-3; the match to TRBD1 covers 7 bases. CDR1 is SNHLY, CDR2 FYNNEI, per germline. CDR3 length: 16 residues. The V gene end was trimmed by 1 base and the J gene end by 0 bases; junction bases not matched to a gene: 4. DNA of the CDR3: TGTGCCAGCAGTGAAGGAGGGGGCCGGAGCACAGATACGCAGTATTTT. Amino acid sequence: CASSEGGGRSTDTQYF. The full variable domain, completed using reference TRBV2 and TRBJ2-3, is EPEVTQTPSHQVTQMGQEVILRCVPISNHLYFYWYRQILGQKVEFLVSFYNNEISEKSEIFDDQFSVERPDGSNFTLKIRSTKLEDSAMYFCASSEGGGRSTDTQYFGPGTRLTVL.

The CDR3 coding sequence is TGTGCCGGGCGAGGCCAAGAGACCCAGTACTTC. Translated: CAGRGQETQYF. J is TRBJ2-5 and V is TRBV30, with D hard to call. There are 11 residues in the CDR3. V lost 8 bases to trimming and J lost 1 base, with 8 bases between them. Germline V CDR1 and CDR2: GTSNPN, SVGIG (reference sequence).

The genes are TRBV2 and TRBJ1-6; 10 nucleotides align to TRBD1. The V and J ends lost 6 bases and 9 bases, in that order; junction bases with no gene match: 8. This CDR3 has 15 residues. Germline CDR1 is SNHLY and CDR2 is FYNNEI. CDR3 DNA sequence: TGTGCCAGCAGCGGAATGGGACAGGGGTTTTCACCCCTCCACTTT. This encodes CASSGMGQGFSPLHF.

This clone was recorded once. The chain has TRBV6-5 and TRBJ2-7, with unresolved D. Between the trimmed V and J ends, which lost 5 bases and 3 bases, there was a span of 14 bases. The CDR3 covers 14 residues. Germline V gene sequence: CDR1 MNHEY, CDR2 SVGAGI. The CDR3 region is CASSRLGPSYEQYF. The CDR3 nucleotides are TGTGCCAGCAGTCGCCTCGGACCGAGCTACGAGCAGTACTTC.

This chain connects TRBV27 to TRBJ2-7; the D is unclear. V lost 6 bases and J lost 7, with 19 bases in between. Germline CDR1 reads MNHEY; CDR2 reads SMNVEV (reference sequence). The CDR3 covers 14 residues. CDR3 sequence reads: CASSGTTLVGEQYF. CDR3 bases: TGTGCCAGCAGCGGCACTACTCTAGTTGGGGAGCAGTACTTC.

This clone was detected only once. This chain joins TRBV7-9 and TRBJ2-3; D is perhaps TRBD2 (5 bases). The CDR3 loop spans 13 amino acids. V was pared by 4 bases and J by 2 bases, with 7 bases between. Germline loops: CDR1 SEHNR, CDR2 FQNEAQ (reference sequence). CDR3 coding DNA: TGTGCCAGCAGCTCGGGAACCACAGATACGCAGTATTTT. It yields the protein CASSSGTTDTQYF.

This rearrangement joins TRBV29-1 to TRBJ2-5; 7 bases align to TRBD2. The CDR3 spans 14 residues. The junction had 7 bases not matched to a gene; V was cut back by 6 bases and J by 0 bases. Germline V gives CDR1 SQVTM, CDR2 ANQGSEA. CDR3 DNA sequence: TGCAGCGTCCAAAGCGGGGCCGACCAAGAGACCCAGTACTTC. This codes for CSVQSGADQETQYF.

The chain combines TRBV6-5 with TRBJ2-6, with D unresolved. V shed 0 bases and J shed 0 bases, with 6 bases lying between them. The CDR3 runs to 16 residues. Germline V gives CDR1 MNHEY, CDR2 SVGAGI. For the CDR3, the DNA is TGTGCCAGCAGTTACTCAATCAACTCTGGGGCCAACGTCCTGACTTTC. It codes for CASSYSINSGANVLTF.